The 26 T cell receptor beta chains presented below share a single source sample, sequenced in a study of cytomegalovirus exposure and HLA in healthy donors. A multiplex PCR was run with 60 Vbeta primers and 13 Jbeta primers. TCRdb's table, derived via immunoSEQ multiplex PCR, lists solely in-frame clones and lacks some. The sample consists of roughly 190,000 clones, more than 70% of them appearing once. The sample was PBMCs. These receptors all come from a man aged 40-50 years in good health and CMV-seropositive.

V usage is TRBV5-8 and J usage is TRBJ2-1; weak D call: TRBD2 (6 bases). V lost 1 base and J 9 bases, leaving 17 bases between the germline ends. This CDR3 region has 15 residues. CDR1 is SGHTS and CDR2 is YDEGEE in the germline V gene. The CDR3 spells CASSLNGSPGTEQFF. The DNA of the CDR3 is TGTGCCAGCAGCTTGAACGGGAGTCCTGGTACTGAGCAGTTCTTC. Filled out from reference TRBV5-8 and TRBJ2-1, the complete variable domain reads EAGVTQSPTHLIKTRGQQATLRCSPISGHTSVYWYQQALGLGLQFLLWYDEGEERNRGNFPPRFSGRQFPNYSSELNVNALELEDSALYLCASSLNGSPGTEQFFGPGTRLTVL.

This clone has only one observation. Written as DNA, the CDR3 is TGTGCCAGCAGCTTAGACACTATAGGCGTCAATGAGCAGTTCTTC. Amino acid sequence: CASSLDTIGVNEQFF. J is TRBJ2-1 and V is TRBV7-8; D uncertain. The CDR3 runs 15 residues. The V gene's germline CDR1 is SGHVS and CDR2 FQNEAQ. V was shortened by 1 base and J by 6 bases, with 13 bases between the two germline ends.

V and J are TRBV10-3 and TRBJ2-1; tentatively, D is TRBD2 (5 bases). This CDR3 has 16 amino acids. Germline V gene lookup returns CDR1 ENHRY and CDR2 SYGVKD. V dropped 4 bases and J dropped 0 bases, with 13 bases sitting between them. The DNA for the CDR3 is TGTGCCATCAGTGCGCGCAGCGGAAGCTCCTACAATGAGCAGTTCTTC. It translates to CAISARSGSSYNEQFF.

The DNA for the CDR3 is TGTGCCAGCTCTCCCCGGGTTCAGAACACTGAAGCTTTCTTT. Protein: CASSPRVQNTEAFF. This chain uses TRBV28 with TRBJ1-1, with unresolved D. Looked up from germline, CDR1 is MDHEN and CDR2 is SYDVKM. Trimming removed 8 bases at V and 1 base at J, with 14 bases between. The CDR3 spans 14 residues.

The sample holds one count of this clone. J is TRBJ2-3 and V is TRBV18; tentatively, D is TRBD1 (6 bases). The CDR3 is 15 residues long. The germline CDR1 and CDR2 sequences are KGHSH and LQKENI. The ends were cut back, 1 base at V and 1 base at J, with 9 bases in the middle. CDR3 bases: TGTGCCAGCTCACCACAACAGGGTGGCACAGATACGCAGTATTTT. Protein: CASSPQQGGTDTQYF.

J is TRBJ2-7 and V is TRBV10-3, with 10 bases aligning to TRBD1. Trimming at V came to 2 bases and at J to 3 bases, leaving 4 bases not matched to a gene. The CDR3 runs 15 residues. The germline CDR1 and CDR2 sequences are ENHRY and SYGVKD. As DNA, the CDR3 is TGTGCCATCAGTGAGCCGGGACAGGGGCACTACGAGCAGTACTTC. Translation: CAISEPGQGHYEQYF.

The rearrangement joins TRBV27 to TRBJ1-2; 7 bases line up with TRBD1. The CDR3 has 19 residues. Per the germline V gene, CDR1 is MNHEY and CDR2 is SMNVEV (reference sequence). The V and J ends lost 0 bases and 8 bases, in that order; junction bases with no gene match: 21. The CDR3 coding sequence is TGTGCCAGCAGTTTATCGCGGCCGGGACAGAGCCCGAAGAGAACGGGCTACACCTTC. As protein: CASSLSRPGQSPKRTGYTF.

This rearrangement joins TRBV6-5 to TRBJ2-1, with 10 bases lining up with TRBD2. Germline lookup yields CDR1 MNHEY and CDR2 SVGAGI. CDR3 length: 15 residues. V was clipped by 3 bases and J by 8 bases; unmatched bases: 7. As DNA, the CDR3 is TGTGCCAGCAGTTATCGTCCTAGCGGGAGCCATGAGCAGTTCTTC. Its translation is CASSYRPSGSHEQFF.

This chain uses TRBV13 with TRBJ1-2, with D maybe TRBD1 (5 bases). Germline-derived CDR1 and CDR2 are PRHDT and FYEKMQ (reference sequence). The CDR3 runs 12 residues. Trimming stripped 2 bases from V and 7 bases from J, with 8 bases between. The CDR3 bases are TGTGCCAGCAGCTTACGGGGGTCTGGCTACACCTTC. Its protein product is CASSLRGSGYTF.

The CDR3 region has the DNA TGCAGTGCTAGGGTCGGTCAGCCCCAGCATTTT. It is translated as CSARVGQPQHF. J is TRBJ1-5 and V is TRBV20-1, with unresolved D. CDR1 is DFQATT, CDR2 SNEGSKA, per germline (reference sequence). Trimming removed 3 bases at V and 6 bases at J, with 6 bases between. CDR3 length: 11 residues.

The chain is built from TRBV7-9 and TRBJ2-1; possibly TRBD2 for D (7 bases). The CDR3 covers 16 residues. In germline, CDR1 is SEHNR, CDR2 FQNEAQ (reference sequence). Trimming took 5 bases from V and 10 from J, leaving 24 bases between them. The DNA of the CDR3 is TGTGCCAGCAGCCAAGGGGGAGGGAGGGAGAGGAACGAGCAGTTCTTC. Encoded protein: CASSQGGGRERNEQFF.

The chain couples TRBV15 to TRBJ2-7; D possibly corresponds to TRBD1 (6 bases). CDR1 and CDR2 from the germline V gene are LNHNV and YYDKDF (reference sequence). The CDR3 loop spans 14 amino acids. V lost 5 bases to trimming and J lost 4 bases, with 15 bases between them. The CDR3 region is CATSGDTDLYEQYF. The CDR3 nucleotides are TGTGCCACCAGCGGGGACACGGACCTTTACGAGCAGTACTTC.

The chain has TRBV10-2 and TRBJ2-7; perhaps TRBD1 as D (6 bases). The V gene lost 7 bases and the J gene lost 2 bases, with 12 bases spanning the gap. Germline V CDR1 and CDR2: WSHSY, SAAADI. CDR3 length: 13 residues. DNA for the CDR3: TGCGCCAGCACAGGGGCCGATACCTACGAGCAGTACTTC. Translated, it gives CASTGADTYEQYF.

The chain couples TRBV11-2 to TRBJ2-5; D is possibly TRBD2 (5 bases). The CDR3 consists of 13 residues. Germline loops: CDR1 SGHAT, CDR2 FQNNGV. With 5 bases removed from V and 5 bases from J, the gap between germline ends came to 12 bases. For the CDR3, the DNA is TGTGCCAGCAGCCGGAGGATGGTTGAGACCCAGTACTTC. Protein sequence: CASSRRMVETQYF.

The chain links TRBV28 to TRBJ2-7; D unresolved. Deletions cut 5 bases from V and 2 bases from J, with 4 bases between. The CDR3 has 11 amino acids. Germline loops: CDR1 MDHEN, CDR2 SYDVKM. The CDR3 DNA is TGTGCCAGCAGTGCGACCTACGAGCAGTACTTC. The encoded protein is CASSATYEQYF.

The chain has TRBV11-2 and TRBJ2-1, with 10 bases that match TRBD2. Germline assignment: CDR1 SGHAT and CDR2 FQNNGV. The CDR3 has 15 amino acids. V lost 5 bases and J lost 2; bases outside the gene matches: 3. CDR3 protein: CASSLAGVPYNEQFF. CDR3 bases: TGTGCCAGCAGCCTAGCGGGAGTTCCCTACAATGAGCAGTTCTTC.

The chain joins TRBV7-9 to TRBJ1-2; D remains unclear. Germline V gene lookup returns CDR1 SEHNR and CDR2 FQNEAQ (reference sequence). The V end lost 5 bases, the J end lost 8 bases, and 3 bases lay between the germline ends. This CDR3 is built from 9 residues. The CDR3: CASSQGYTF. CDR3 coding DNA: TGTGCCAGCAGCCAAGGCTACACCTTC.

The chain uses TRBV19 and TRBJ2-5, with D maybe TRBD1 (5 bases). The ends were cut back, 3 bases at V and 6 bases at J, with 11 bases in the middle. CDR1 and CDR2 from the germline V gene are LNHDA and SQIVND (reference sequence). The length of the CDR3 is 13 residues. The CDR3 DNA sequence: TGTGCCAGTAGTATTGGGGCCGGAAAGACCCAGTACTTC. Residues: CASSIGAGKTQYF.

A few counts support this clone. The rearrangement uses TRBV6-5 and TRBJ2-6, with a possible D match to TRBD1 (6 bases). CDR3 length: 14 amino acids. Trimming pared 10 bases from V and 3 bases from J, leaving 13 bases between. Germline CDR1 reads MNHEY; CDR2 reads SVGAGI. CDR3 residues: CATARGGGANVLTF. The CDR3 DNA follows: TGTGCCACGGCCAGGGGCGGTGGGGCCAACGTCCTGACTTTC.

The chain recombines TRBV28 with TRBJ1-1, with D possibly matching TRBD1 (6 bases). V was cut by 8 bases and J by 1 base, with 17 bases left in between. CDR1 and CDR2 from the germline V gene are MDHEN and SYDVKM. This CDR3 region has 15 residues. The CDR3 DNA reads TGTGCCAGCCAACCCGGAGACAGGAAGAACACTGAAGCTTTCTTT. Its translation is CASQPGDRKNTEAFF.

The CDR3 DNA is TGCGCCAGCAGCCTCGGACAGGGACTTATGAACACTGAAGCTTTCTTT. Translated, it gives CASSLGQGLMNTEAFF. The chain combines TRBV5-1 with TRBJ1-1; 8 bases align to TRBD1. Germline V CDR1 and CDR2: SGHRS, YFSETQ. The V gene end was trimmed by 4 bases and the J gene end by 0 bases; junction bases not matched to a gene: 8. The CDR3 is 16 residues long.

J is TRBJ1-1 and V is TRBV5-1, with D perhaps matching TRBD1 (6 bases). V dropped 1 base and J dropped 5 bases, with 15 bases sitting between them. The CDR3 consists of 15 residues. The germline CDR1 and CDR2 sequences are SGHRS and YFSETQ. CDR3 region: CASSLSRGHGTEAFF. The CDR3 DNA follows: TGCGCCAGCAGCTTGAGCAGGGGCCATGGGACTGAAGCTTTCTTT.

This clone was picked up a small number of times. Different DNA sequences within this sample yield the same CDR3. The rearrangement links TRBV28 to TRBJ1-2, with TRBD1 matching 7 bases. J lost 4 bases, V lost 6 bases, and 5 bases had no gene match. CDR1 is MDHEN, CDR2 SYDVKM, per germline. The CDR3 loop spans 13 amino acids. Written as DNA, the CDR3 is TGTGCCAGCAGACAACAGGGGACCTATGGCTACACCTTC. Protein product: CASRQQGTYGYTF.

The chain joins TRBV5-4 to TRBJ2-1; D gene uncertain. Trimming cost V 0 bases and J 3 bases, with 7 bases left between them. Per the germline V gene, CDR1 is SGHNT and CDR2 is YYREEE (reference sequence). The CDR3 loop spans 14 amino acids. The chain's CDR3 is CASSLARNYNEQFF. CDR3 sequence (DNA): TGTGCCAGCAGCTTGGCGCGGAACTACAATGAGCAGTTCTTC.

CDR3: CASSLDARGQGSYEQYF. As DNA, the CDR3 is TGTGCCAGCAGCTTAGATGCGCGGGGACAGGGGTCTTACGAGCAGTACTTC. The chain recombines TRBV7-9 with TRBJ2-7; 10 nucleotides agree with TRBD1. The V segment lost 1 base and the J segment 4 bases; nucleotides outside the gene matches: 10. Germline V gene sequence: CDR1 SEHNR, CDR2 FQNEAQ (reference sequence). CDR3 size: 17 residues.

The rearrangement joins TRBV9 to TRBJ2-1; 7 nucleotides match TRBD2. The CDR3 has 13 residues. V gave up 4 bases and J gave up 7 bases; unmatched junction bases: 5. Per the germline V gene, CDR1 is SGDLS and CDR2 is YYNGEE. The CDR3: CASSLAGENEQFF. The DNA of the CDR3 is TGTGCCAGCAGCCTTGCGGGAGAGAATGAGCAGTTCTTC.